This T cell receptor beta chain stems from a study of shared clonotypes between healthy human individuals. Overall study context: Three plates each covered CD4 naive and memory; CD8 naive two, CD8 memory one. Whole-study findings and limits: Among non-shared clonotypes, generation probabilities were lower than among those shared by all four donors.

Note on this clone: Antigen specificity is unknown.

At a deep level, the assay was run. Only in-frame clones appear in the TCRdb table, and some are missing; sequencing was by immunoSEQ multiplex PCR. Of 2 million to 2.5 million clones in the sample, approximately 95% were seen once. Study donors comprised healthy, HIV-negative adults devoid of recent acute infection or vaccination. Trimming shortened V by 6 bases and J by 3 bases, and 8 bases separated the two germline ends. Looked up from germline, CDR1 is MNHNS and CDR2 is SASEGT. This CDR3 is built from 12 residues. Sample: naive CD4+ T cells sorted from blood. The subset here: CD45RA+ positively selected. V and J are TRBV6-1 and TRBJ1-2; the D is unclear. The receptor was derived from a man between 18 and 29 years old in good health. The CDR3: CASRSSYYGYTF. CDR3 coding DNA: TGTGCCAGCAGGAGCAGCTACTATGGCTACACCTTC.